Following are 25 T cell receptor beta chains from one sample sequenced in a study of cytomegalovirus exposure and HLA in healthy donors. Use of 60 Vbeta and 13 Jbeta primers characterized the PCR. Only in-frame clones appear in the TCRdb table, and some are missing; sequencing was by immunoSEQ multiplex PCR. The sample records about 190,000 clones, 70% to 80% being singletons. Source material: PBMCs. The source of these receptors is a woman aged 30 to 39 in good health and CMV-seropositive.

This sequence joins TRBV5-8 and TRBJ2-5; TRBD1 agrees at 10 bases. With 7 bases clipped from V and 6 bases from J, the junction kept 12 bases outside the gene matches. Germline V gene data show CDR1 as SGHTS and CDR2 as YDEGEE. The CDR3 is 15 amino acids. CDR3 residues: CASRHRDRGKKTQYF. The DNA of the CDR3 is TGTGCCAGCCGCCACCGGGACAGGGGAAAAAAGACCCAGTACTTC.

J is TRBJ2-5 and V is TRBV9; TRBD2 matches 12 bases. This CDR3 contains 16 residues. J lost 4 bases, V lost 4 bases, and 8 bases had no gene match. The germline V gene has CDR1 SGDLS and CDR2 YYNGEE. CDR3 DNA: TGTGCCAGCAGCTTACGACTAGCGGGAGAGGGAGAGACCCAGTACTTC. This encodes CASSLRLAGEGETQYF. Together with reference TRBV9 and TRBJ2-5, the CDR3 gives the full variable domain: DSGVTQTPKHLITATGQRVTLRCSPRSGDLSVYWYQQSLDQGLQFLIQYYNGEERAKGNILERFSAQQFPDLHSELNLSSLELGDSALYFCASSLRLAGEGETQYFGPGTRLLVL.

J is TRBJ1-1 and V is TRBV5-4; possible D gene TRBD1, 6 bases. The germline CDR1 and CDR2 sequences are SGHNT and YYREEE (reference sequence). V lost 4 bases and J lost 5, with 18 bases in between. The CDR3 runs 15 residues. The CDR3, as DNA: TGTGCCAGCAGCCCAAGGACGGGAGGGGGAACTGAAGCTTTCTTT. This translates into CASSPRTGGGTEAFF.

The chain is built from TRBV11-2 and TRBJ1-2; a weak D match, TRBD1 (6 bases). Germline CDR1 and CDR2: SGHAT and FQNNGV. Trimming took 5 bases from V and 7 from J, leaving 14 bases between them. The length of the CDR3 is 13 residues. The CDR3 sequence is CASSPTGKGGYTF. In DNA form, the CDR3 reads TGTGCCAGCAGCCCAACAGGGAAAGGTGGCTACACCTTC.

V usage is TRBV5-1 and J usage is TRBJ2-5; 7 bases fit TRBD2. V trimming: 4 bases; J trimming: 3 bases; junction bases outside the gene matches: 6. Germline CDR1 and CDR2: SGHRS and YFSETQ. The CDR3 sequence is 14 residues long. The CDR3 loop is CASSHGTTEETQYF. The CDR3 nucleotides are TGCGCCAGCAGCCACGGGACTACCGAAGAGACCCAGTACTTC.

This chain uses TRBV11-2 with TRBJ1-1; 7 bases match TRBD1. Germline V gene lookup returns CDR1 SGHAT and CDR2 FQNNGV. Trimming took 3 bases from V and 2 from J; bases not matched to a gene: 9. The CDR3 runs to 16 residues. The CDR3: CASSFNRRDRNTEAFF. The CDR3 DNA is TGTGCCAGCAGCTTTAATCGCAGGGACAGAAACACTGAAGCTTTCTTT. Drawing the rest from reference TRBV11-2 and TRBJ1-1, the complete variable domain is EAGVAQSPRYKIIEKRQSVAFWCNPISGHATLYWYQQILGQGPKLLIQFQNNGVVDDSQLPKDRFSAERLKGVDSTLKIQPAKLEDSAVYLCASSFNRRDRNTEAFFGQGTRLTVV.

The rearrangement uses TRBV4-2 and TRBJ2-7, with 13 bases matching TRBD2. The V gene end was trimmed by 1 base and the J gene end by 2 bases; junction bases not matched to a gene: 5. Per the germline V gene, CDR1 is LGHNA and CDR2 is YNFKEQ. CDR3 size: 17 residues. The CDR3 is CASSQGTSGSIAYEQYF. For the CDR3, the DNA is TGTGCCAGCAGCCAAGGGACTAGCGGGAGTATCGCCTACGAGCAGTACTTC.

This clone was counted between two and nine times. This sequence joins TRBV7-9 and TRBJ1-6; 10 bases are shared with TRBD1. This CDR3 has 16 amino acids. Germline CDR1 reads SEHNR; CDR2 reads FQNEAQ (reference sequence). Trimming took 5 bases from V and 6 from J; bases not matched to a gene: 7. Written as DNA, the CDR3 is TGTGCCAGCAGCGCCCGGACAGGGGGTGGTAATTCACCCCTCCACTTT. Protein: CASSARTGGGNSPLHF.

This clone has a handful of counts. This chain joins TRBV2 and TRBJ1-5; 7 nucleotides match TRBD1. The CDR3 extends over 13 amino acids. The germline V gene encodes CDR1 SNHLY and CDR2 FYNNEI. Trimming at V came to 10 bases and at J to 5 bases, leaving 8 bases not matched to a gene. The CDR3 sequence: CATQGDRDQPQHF. The CDR3 nucleotides are TGTGCCACCCAGGGGGACAGAGATCAGCCCCAGCATTTT.

This clone occurred once. V gene TRBV4-2 combines with J gene TRBJ2-3, with TRBD2 matching 8 bases. Per the germline V gene, CDR1 is LGHNA and CDR2 is YNFKEQ. The CDR3 has 16 amino acids. V lost 3 bases and J lost 1; bases outside the gene matches: 6. CDR3 in amino acids: CASSQEDGGGTDTQYF. In DNA form, the CDR3 reads TGTGCCAGCAGCCAGGAGGACGGGGGGGGCACAGATACGCAGTATTTT.

This chain connects TRBV7-9 to TRBJ2-4; D gene ambiguous. This CDR3 region has 15 residues. Trimming stripped 4 bases from V and 0 bases from J, with 10 bases between. Germline assignment: CDR1 SEHNR and CDR2 FQNEAQ (reference sequence). The CDR3 sequence is CASSSMTEAKNIQYF. Here the CDR3 DNA reads TGTGCCAGCAGCTCTATGACTGAAGCCAAAAACATTCAGTACTTC.

This rearrangement joins TRBV30 to TRBJ2-1; D is undetermined. Trimming stripped 1 base from V and 0 bases from J, with 19 bases between. CDR1 and CDR2 from the germline V gene are GTSNPN and SVGIG (reference sequence). The CDR3 runs to 18 residues. The CDR3, as DNA: TGTGCCTGGAGTGCCTACTCCTCTCAGGTGATCTCCTACAATGAGCAGTTCTTC. It encodes CAWSAYSSQVISYNEQFF.

This clone was found once. This CDR3 is CASSLDRSGNTIYF. The CDR3 bases are TGTGCCAGCAGCCTCGACAGGTCTGGAAACACCATATATTTT. This chain connects TRBV6-1 to TRBJ1-3; a weak D match, TRBD1 (6 bases). Germline CDR1 is MNHNS and CDR2 is SASEGT. Trimming removed 6 bases from V and 1 base from J, with 10 bases in between. This CDR3 spans 14 amino acids.

This clone has just a few counts. The chain employs TRBV28 and TRBJ2-7; 9 bases fit TRBD1. V was clipped by 8 bases and J by 5 bases; unmatched bases: 13. CDR1 is MDHEN and CDR2 is SYDVKM in the germline V gene. CDR3 length equals 15 residues. CDR3 coding DNA: TGTGCCAGCGCTCTCTGGGGACAGGGTTACGACGAGCAGTACTTC. Amino acids: CASALWGQGYDEQYF. Drawing the rest from reference TRBV28 and TRBJ2-7, the complete variable domain is DVKVTQSSRYLVKRTGEKVFLECVQDMDHENMFWYRQDPGLGLRLIYFSYDVKMKEKGDIPEGYSVSREKKERFSLILESASTNQTSMYLCASALWGQGYDEQYFGPGTRLTVT.

The V gene is TRBV30, the J gene TRBJ1-4, with D tentatively TRBD1 (6 bases). Deletions cut 4 bases from V and 7 bases from J, with 19 bases between. The length of the CDR3 is 15 residues. Germline CDR1 and CDR2: GTSNPN and SVGIG (reference sequence). DNA for the CDR3: TGTGCCTGGACTAACGGCCAGGGGAGCACTGAAAAACTGTTTTTT. This codes for CAWTNGQGSTEKLFF.

The rearrangement links TRBV19 to TRBJ2-7; possibly TRBD2 for D (5 bases). V gave up 1 base and J gave up 3 bases, with 10 bases separating them. CDR1 and CDR2 from the germline V gene are LNHDA and SQIVND (reference sequence). There are 14 residues in the CDR3. This CDR3 reads CASSIGRADYEQYF. The CDR3 DNA follows: TGTGCCAGTAGTATAGGCAGAGCGGACTACGAGCAGTACTTC. The variable domain in full, with the rest retrieved from reference TRBV19 and TRBJ2-7, is DGGITQSPKYLFRKEGQNVTLSCEQNLNHDAMYWYRQDPGQGLRLIYYSQIVNDFQKGDIAEGYSVSREKKESFPLTVTSAQKNPTAFYLCASSIGRADYEQYFGPGTRLTVT.

The CDR3 sequence: CASSLALLTEAFF. CDR3 DNA: TGTGCCAGCAGCCTAGCGCTACTAACTGAAGCTTTCTTT. V gene TRBV4-2 combines with J gene TRBJ1-1; D gene uncertain. Trimming took 4 bases from V and 5 from J, leaving 11 bases between them. The germline V gene encodes CDR1 LGHNA and CDR2 YNFKEQ. The CDR3 has 13 residues.

The chain links TRBV27 to TRBJ2-2; TRBD1 might be the D (7 bases). CDR3 length: 17 residues. Trimming removed 5 bases at V and 2 bases at J, with 18 bases between. Germline loops: CDR1 MNHEY, CDR2 SMNVEV (reference sequence). Written as DNA, the CDR3 is TGTGCCAGCAGTATCAAGGGCAGGGGGGCAAACACCGGGGAGCTGTTTTTT. As protein: CASSIKGRGANTGELFF.

The chain is built from TRBV29-1 and TRBJ2-5; 7 bases match TRBD1. The CDR3 is 14 residues long. The V segment lost 0 bases and the J segment 5 bases; nucleotides outside the gene matches: 6. Germline V gene lookup returns CDR1 SQVTM and CDR2 ANQGSEA. The chain's CDR3 is CSVEDTGAGETQYF. The CDR3 nucleotides are TGCAGCGTTGAAGATACAGGGGCTGGTGAGACCCAGTACTTC.

The genes are TRBV19 and TRBJ2-4, with 7 bases identical to TRBD2. The trim removed 5 bases at V and 9 bases at J, leaving 7 bases unmatched. The germline V gene encodes CDR1 LNHDA and CDR2 SQIVND (reference sequence). This CDR3 comprises 13 residues. CDR3 in amino acids: CASSVASGGIQYF. CDR3 in DNA: TGTGCCAGTAGTGTTGCCTCGGGGGGCATTCAGTACTTC. Full variable domain (missing parts from reference TRBV19 and TRBJ2-4): DGGITQSPKYLFRKEGQNVTLSCEQNLNHDAMYWYRQDPGQGLRLIYYSQIVNDFQKGDIAEGYSVSREKKESFPLTVTSAQKNPTAFYLCASSVASGGIQYFGAGTRLSVL.

This clone was observed a few times. The chain couples TRBV10-3 to TRBJ1-4; 9 bases agree with TRBD1. The trim removed 0 bases at V and 13 bases at J, leaving 3 bases unmatched. This CDR3 comprises 13 residues. Germline values: CDR1 ENHRY, CDR2 SYGVKD. The CDR3 loop reads CAISESGQGRLFF. The CDR3 coding sequence is TGTGCCATCAGTGAGTCGGGACAGGGCCGACTGTTTTTT.

CDR3 residues: CASSTYRGAGANVLTF. In nucleotides, the CDR3 is TGTGCCAGCAGCACTTACAGGGGCGCTGGGGCCAACGTCCTGACTTTC. V and J are TRBV11-2 and TRBJ2-6, with 7 bases lining up with TRBD1. The CDR3 extends over 16 amino acids. Trimming cost V 5 bases and J 2 bases; bases outside gene matches: 6. Germline V lookup: CDR1 SGHAT, CDR2 FQNNGV.

This chain connects TRBV6-6 to TRBJ2-7, with TRBD1 matching 10 bases. V lost 5 bases, J lost 7 bases, and 8 bases stayed unmatched. This CDR3 is 14 amino acids long. CDR1 MNHNY and CDR2 SVGAGI come from the germline V gene (reference sequence). The CDR3 loop reads CASSKSDRGLEQYF. In DNA form, the CDR3 reads TGTGCCAGCAGTAAAAGTGACAGGGGGCTTGAGCAGTACTTC.

This clone occurred once. The CDR3 DNA reads TGCGCCAGCAGCTTGTTCCTAGCGGGAGGGGGAGAGACCCAGTACTTC. It specifies CASSLFLAGGGETQYF. The J gene is TRBJ2-5, the V gene TRBV5-1, with 12 bases aligning to TRBD2. The CDR3 loop spans 16 amino acids. The V gene's germline CDR1 is SGHRS and CDR2 YFSETQ. V was clipped by 1 base and J by 4 bases; unmatched bases: 5.

This chain joins TRBV2 and TRBJ1-1; 9 nucleotides align to TRBD1. The length of the CDR3 is 16 residues. V lost 5 bases to trimming and J lost 8 bases; unmatched junction nucleotides: 15. Germline values: CDR1 SNHLY, CDR2 FYNNEI. CDR3 sequence (DNA): TGTGCCAGCAGTCCACCCGGGACAGGGATAGATAGGGAAGCTTTCTTT. This gives the protein CASSPPGTGIDREAFF. Complete variable domain (other parts from reference TRBV2 and TRBJ1-1): EPEVTQTPSHQVTQMGQEVILRCVPISNHLYFYWYRQILGQKVEFLVSFYNNEISEKSEIFDDQFSVERPDGSNFTLKIRSTKLEDSAMYFCASSPPGTGIDREAFFGQGTRLTVV.